The 21 T cell receptor beta chains below all came from one sample that was sequenced in a study of shared clonotypes between healthy human individuals. Measured with immunoSEQ multiplex PCR; TCRdb has only the in-frame clones, and not every one. The sample consists of approximately 350,000 clones, about 96% of them appearing once. Sequencing was done on a sample of memory CD8+ T cells sorted from blood. The subset was: CD45RO+ cells pooled with CCR7-negative TemRA cells. The receptor source for this set is a man aged 25 to 40 in good health.

The V gene is TRBV5-1, the J gene TRBJ2-1, with 11 bases aligning to TRBD2. V gave up 4 bases and J gave up 3 bases; unmatched junction bases: 6. Germline values: CDR1 SGHRS, CDR2 YFSETQ. This CDR3 is 16 amino acids long. The CDR3 is CASSPSLAGGYNEQFF. For the CDR3, the DNA is TGCGCCAGCAGCCCCTCCCTAGCGGGAGGCTACAATGAGCAGTTCTTC.

Remarks on this clone: The same CDR3 also results from other DNA sequences found in this sample. The rearrangement uses TRBV5-1 and TRBJ2-7, with D unresolved. Germline V gives CDR1 SGHRS, CDR2 YFSETQ. V shed 2 bases and J shed 4 bases, with 7 bases lying between them. The CDR3 length is 12 residues. The CDR3 region has the DNA TGCGCCAGCAGCTTCGACTCGTACGAGCAGTACTTC. Its translation is CASSFDSYEQYF.

The chain employs TRBV29-1 and TRBJ2-1; D may be TRBD2 (6 bases). V gave up 4 bases and J gave up 2 bases, with 9 bases separating them. CDR3 length: 13 amino acids. CDR1 and CDR2 from the germline V gene are SQVTM and ANQGSEA. The CDR3 DNA reads TGCAGCGTTGTGGGGAGGACCTACAATGAGCAGTTCTTC. It specifies CSVVGRTYNEQFF.

This clone turned up a few times. V and J are TRBV27 and TRBJ1-5; D call uncertain. This CDR3 contains 13 residues. The germline V gene has CDR1 MNHEY and CDR2 SMNVEV (reference sequence). V was trimmed by 2 bases and J by 7 bases, leaving 9 bases between them. For the CDR3, the DNA is TGTGCCAGCAGTTTACGGGAACGCCAGCCCCAGCATTTT. It yields the protein CASSLRERQPQHF.

The CDR3 nucleotides read TGCAGCGGGCAAAACACCGGGGAGCTGTTTTTT. Its translation is CSGQNTGELFF. This chain uses TRBV29-1 with TRBJ2-2; no clear D gene. Deletions cut 7 bases from V and 2 bases from J, with 5 bases between. This CDR3 region has 11 residues. Germline V CDR1 and CDR2: SQVTM, ANQGSEA.

This clone has only a few counts. The V and J genes are TRBV5-1 and TRBJ1-4; no reliable D call. CDR1 and CDR2 from the germline V gene are SGHRS and YFSETQ. The V end was cut by 0 bases, the J end by 0 bases, with 6 bases between. The CDR3 spans 15 residues. In DNA, the CDR3 is TGCGCCAGCAGCTTGGCATGGGCAACTAATGAAAAACTGTTTTTT. Protein: CASSLAWATNEKLFF.

This clone was recorded once. The J gene is TRBJ2-1, the V gene TRBV4-2, with 7 bases matching TRBD2. Germline V lookup: CDR1 LGHNA, CDR2 YNFKEQ. The J segment lost 13 bases and the V segment lost 0 bases, leaving 12 bases of the junction unmatched. The CDR3 length is 15 residues. CDR3 loop: CASSQEVRGTARQFF. In DNA form, the CDR3 reads TGTGCCAGCAGCCAAGAGGTGCGGGGGACCGCGCGTCAGTTCTTC.

The chain employs TRBV14 and TRBJ2-2; D is possibly TRBD2 (6 bases). The V and J ends lost 3 bases and 7 bases respectively, with 15 bases between them. The CDR3 contains 15 residues. The germline gives CDR1 SGHDN, CDR2 FVKESK. CDR3 nucleotide sequence: TGTGCCAGCAGCCAGACCCCGGGAGTTCACGGGGAGCTGTTTTTT. As protein: CASSQTPGVHGELFF.

This rearrangement joins TRBV27 to TRBJ1-2; possible D gene TRBD1, 5 bases. Germline assignment: CDR1 MNHEY and CDR2 SMNVEV (reference sequence). The V end was cut by 5 bases, the J end by 3 bases, with 22 bases between. The CDR3 sequence is 17 residues long. CDR3 bases: TGTGCCAGCAGTCCATGGGGCAGGAAGGTTTACTACTATGGCTACACCTTC. It is translated as CASSPWGRKVYYYGYTF.

The V and J genes are TRBV6-1 and TRBJ1-3, with D unclear. The CDR3 loop spans 16 amino acids. CDR1 and CDR2 (germline): MNHNS, SASEGT. The germline V and J ends were trimmed by 1 base and 0 bases, with 10 bases remaining between them. The CDR3 region is CASSEVRSSSGNTIYF. For the CDR3, the DNA is TGTGCCAGCAGTGAAGTCAGGTCGAGCTCTGGAAACACCATATATTTT.

The CDR3 loop is CAWSVLAGVDNEQFF. CDR3 DNA: TGTGCCTGGAGTGTACTAGCGGGAGTAGACAATGAGCAGTTCTTC. The rearrangement uses TRBV30 and TRBJ2-1, with 11 bases identical to TRBD2. The CDR3 totals 15 residues. Trimming at V came to 0 bases and at J to 5 bases, leaving 3 bases not matched to a gene. Germline values: CDR1 GTSNPN, CDR2 SVGIG (reference sequence).

This chain links TRBV27 with TRBJ1-5, with no clear D. The ends were cut back, 2 bases at V and 0 bases at J, with 8 bases in the middle. Looked up from germline, CDR1 is MNHEY and CDR2 is SMNVEV (reference sequence). The CDR3 consists of 15 residues. CDR3 sequence: CASSLIGYSNQPQHF. In DNA, the CDR3 is TGTGCCAGCAGTTTAATAGGGTATAGCAATCAGCCCCAGCATTTT.

Remarks on this clone: Within the sample, other DNA sequences also encode this same CDR3. This rearrangement joins TRBV13 to TRBJ1-1; D ambiguous. Between the trimmed V and J ends, which lost 3 bases and 4 bases, there was a span of 3 bases. CDR1 PRHDT and CDR2 FYEKMQ come from the germline V gene (reference sequence). The CDR3 is made up of 11 amino acids. The CDR3 spells CASSLSTEAFF. The CDR3 DNA reads TGTGCCAGCAGCTTGAGCACTGAAGCTTTCTTT.

This chain links TRBV7-9 with TRBJ1-3; D is ambiguous. Germline V CDR1 and CDR2: SEHNR, FQNEAQ (reference sequence). Deletions cut 7 bases from V and 0 bases from J, with 10 bases between. The CDR3 contains 14 residues. The CDR3 reads CASTRGFSGNTIYF. Here the CDR3 DNA reads TGTGCCAGCACCCGAGGGTTCTCTGGAAACACCATATATTTT.

The J gene is TRBJ2-7, the V gene TRBV5-1; possible D gene TRBD1, 6 bases. The V gene lost 0 bases and the J gene lost 2 bases, with 15 bases spanning the gap. The CDR3 length is 16 residues. Per germline, CDR1 SGHRS and CDR2 YFSETQ. CDR3 residues: CASSLAGTTVAYEQYF. CDR3 coding DNA: TGCGCCAGCAGCTTGGCCGGGACAACTGTAGCCTACGAGCAGTACTTC.

This chain uses TRBV7-8 with TRBJ2-7; 9 nucleotides line up with TRBD1. Per germline, CDR1 SGHVS and CDR2 FQNEAQ. The CDR3 has 16 residues. V gave up 0 bases and J gave up 6 bases; unmatched junction bases: 9. This chain's CDR3 is CASSLAPLQGAGEQYF. The CDR3 nucleotides read TGTGCCAGCAGCTTAGCTCCTTTACAGGGGGCTGGCGAGCAGTACTTC. The variable domain in full, completed from reference TRBV7-8 and TRBJ2-7, reads GAGVSQSPRYKVAKRGQDVALRCDPISGHVSLFWYQQALGQGPEFLTYFQNEAQLDKSGLPSDRFFAERPEGSVSTLKIQRTQQEDSAVYLCASSLAPLQGAGEQYFGPGTRLTVT.

The V and J genes are TRBV7-2 and TRBJ1-3; no firm D call. The CDR3 runs 15 residues. The ends were cut back, 2 bases at V and 0 bases at J, with 8 bases in the middle. Germline CDR1 and CDR2: SGHTA and FQGNSA. The CDR3 DNA is TGTGCCAGCAGCTTACTGGGCCCCTCTGGAAACACCATATATTTT. This codes for CASSLLGPSGNTIYF.

This clone was found once. The V gene is TRBV4-2, the J gene TRBJ2-1; 7 bases fit TRBD2. The CDR3 has 16 residues. Trimming removed 2 bases from V and 1 base from J; junction bases left unmatched: 5. Germline loops: CDR1 LGHNA, CDR2 YNFKEQ. The CDR3: CASSQFSGGSYNEQFF. CDR3 DNA: TGTGCCAGCAGCCAATTCTCGGGAGGATCCTACAATGAGCAGTTCTTC.

This rearrangement joins TRBV5-1 to TRBJ1-1, with D tentatively TRBD1 (5 bases). The germline V and J ends were trimmed by 4 bases and 0 bases, with 13 bases remaining between them. The germline gives CDR1 SGHRS, CDR2 YFSETQ. The length of the CDR3 is 15 residues. This chain's CDR3 is CASSRPTDLNTEAFF. CDR3 nucleotide sequence: TGCGCCAGCAGCCGCCCGACAGACCTGAACACTGAAGCTTTCTTT.

A few counts support this clone. The gene calls are TRBV6-6 and TRBJ1-1; D uncertain. Trimming left V 6 bases short and J 1 base short, with 3 bases between. The CDR3 totals 11 residues. The V gene's germline CDR1 is MNHNY and CDR2 SVGAGI (reference sequence). The CDR3 loop is CASRQNTEAFF. CDR3 DNA sequence: TGTGCCAGCAGACAGAACACTGAAGCTTTCTTT.

This rearrangement joins TRBV6-5 to TRBJ1-1; 7 nucleotides match TRBD1. With V trimmed by 6 bases and J by 11 bases, 6 bases remained unmatched. There are 11 residues in the CDR3. The germline V gene encodes CDR1 MNHEY and CDR2 SVGAGI. CDR3 in amino acids: CASSRGSGAFF. DNA of the CDR3: TGTGCCAGCAGCAGGGGGTCTGGGGCTTTCTTT.